These 26 T cell receptor beta chains came from one sample sequenced in a study of blood T cell repertoires in COVID-19. The method was immunoSEQ multiplex PCR; TCRdb's version includes in-frame clones alone and lacks a portion of them. This repertoire shows 140,000 to 150,000 clones, more than 85% found once; its top ten account for 2.5% to 3%. The sequenced sample was peripheral blood. The receptors derive from a man in his fifties or sixties with active or convalescent COVID-19.

This clone was recorded once. The V and J genes are TRBV3-1 (or the pseudogene TRBV3-2) and TRBJ2-3; a possible D gene is TRBD2 (5 bases). The CDR3 loop spans 14 amino acids. Germline CDR1 reads LGHDT; CDR2 reads YNNKEL (reference sequence). Deletions cut 2 bases from V and 0 bases from J, with 6 bases between. CDR3 DNA sequence: TGTGCCAGCAGCCAAAGGACTAGCACAGATACGCAGTATTTT. Its translation: CASSQRTSTDTQYF.

The rearrangement uses TRBV24-1 and TRBJ2-1; TRBD2 aligns across 8 bases. The CDR3 has 16 residues. In germline, CDR1 is KGHDR, CDR2 SFDVKD. V lost 3 bases to trimming and J lost 7 bases; unmatched junction nucleotides: 10. CDR3: CATSDRGGGTVNEQFF. The CDR3 DNA reads as TGTGCCACCAGTGATAGGGGCGGGGGGACGGTAAATGAGCAGTTCTTC.

This chain links TRBV28 with TRBJ1-1; D remains unclear. Per germline, CDR1 MDHEN and CDR2 SYDVKM. The CDR3 is 12 residues long. V shed 5 bases and J shed 7 bases, with 11 bases lying between them. Here the CDR3 DNA reads TGTGCCAGCAGTCTCGGGTCGGTTGAAGCTTTCTTT. This encodes CASSLGSVEAFF.

The chain joins TRBV29-1 to TRBJ1-5; D may be TRBD1 (6 bases). The CDR3 is made up of 14 amino acids. The V gene lost 6 bases and the J gene lost 2 bases, with 14 bases spanning the gap. Germline assignment: CDR1 SQVTM and CDR2 ANQGSEA. The CDR3 DNA follows: TGCAGCGTCCGAGGGTCAGGGGGCAATCAGCCCCAGCATTTT. Translated, it gives CSVRGSGGNQPQHF. The whole variable domain, filled in from reference TRBV29-1 and TRBJ1-5, reads SAVISQKPSRDICQRGTSLTIQCQVDSQVTMMFWYRQQPGQSLTLIATANQGSEATYESGFVIDKFPISRPNLTFSTLTVSNMSPEDSSIYLCSVRGSGGNQPQHFGDGTRLSIL.

The chain couples TRBV6-5 to TRBJ2-7; tentative D call: TRBD2 (6 bases). Germline values: CDR1 MNHEY, CDR2 SVGAGI. CDR3 size: 14 residues. Trimming removed 6 bases from V and 0 bases from J, with 12 bases in between. CDR3 region: CASRGSGSSYEQYF. Here the CDR3 DNA reads TGTGCCAGCAGGGGTAGCGGTAGCTCCTACGAGCAGTACTTC.

The V and J genes are TRBV3-1 (or the pseudogene TRBV3-2) and TRBJ2-1; D unclear. V was trimmed by 3 bases and J by 6 bases, leaving 9 bases between them. CDR1 and CDR2 from the germline V gene are LGHDT and YNNKEL (reference sequence). CDR3 length equals 13 residues. The CDR3, as DNA: TGTGCCAGCAGCCACCTACTGGTCAATGAGCAGTTCTTC. It encodes CASSHLLVNEQFF.

This chain joins TRBV6-5 and TRBJ1-4, with D perhaps matching TRBD1 (5 bases). The CDR3 totals 15 residues. The V gene lost 0 bases and the J gene lost 3 bases, with 8 bases spanning the gap. The germline V gene has CDR1 MNHEY and CDR2 SVGAGI. The CDR3 sequence: CASSYSGGSNEKLFF. CDR3 coding DNA: TGTGCCAGCAGTTACTCGGGGGGGTCTAATGAAAAACTGTTTTTT.

The rearrangement links TRBV9 to TRBJ2-5, with 8 bases identical to TRBD2. V lost 1 base and J lost 2; bases outside the gene matches: 4. Germline V gene data show CDR1 as SGDLS and CDR2 as YYNGEE. The CDR3 spans 15 residues. The DNA of the CDR3 is TGTGCCAGCAGCGTAACTAGCGGAGCACAAGAGACCCAGTACTTC. Residues: CASSVTSGAQETQYF.

The chain joins TRBV27 to TRBJ2-3, with D maybe TRBD2 (6 bases). The CDR3 spans 16 residues. CDR1 is MNHEY, CDR2 SMNVEV, per germline (reference sequence). V was shortened by 6 bases and J by 0 bases, with 16 bases between the two germline ends. CDR3 nucleotide sequence: TGTGCCAGCAGCTCTACCGCGGGGTGGAGCACAGATACGCAGTATTTT. Residues: CASSSTAGWSTDTQYF.

The genes are TRBV7-9 and TRBJ2-6; 9 bases line up with TRBD2. V dropped 2 bases and J dropped 2; count of bases not matched to a gene: 10. Germline loops: CDR1 SEHNR, CDR2 FQNEAQ (reference sequence). The CDR3 has 19 residues. This CDR3 is CASSLLSRGRGTGANVLTF. In DNA form, the CDR3 reads TGTGCCAGCAGCTTACTTTCGCGCGGGAGGGGTACTGGGGCCAACGTCCTGACTTTC. Together with reference TRBV7-9 and TRBJ2-6, the CDR3 gives the full variable domain: DTGVSQNPRHKITKRGQNVTFRCDPISEHNRLYWYRQTLGQGPEFLTYFQNEAQLEKSRLLSDRFSAERPKGSFSTLEIQRTEQGDSAMYLCASSLLSRGRGTGANVLTFGAGSRLTVL.

The chain links TRBV4-2 to TRBJ1-3; 7 nucleotides agree with TRBD1. V lost 4 bases, J lost 0 bases, and 6 bases stayed unmatched. Germline CDR1 and CDR2: LGHNA and YNFKEQ. The CDR3 totals 16 residues. DNA for the CDR3: TGTGCCAGCAGCCGTTTAACAGGGGACTCTGGAAACACCATATATTTT. Its protein is CASSRLTGDSGNTIYF.

The chain uses TRBV5-1 and TRBJ2-5; TRBD2 agrees at 9 bases. The germline CDR1 and CDR2 sequences are SGHRS and YFSETQ. The CDR3 has 15 residues. Losses at the gene ends were 3 bases for V and 2 bases for J; bases not matched to a gene: 5. DNA for the CDR3: TGCGCCAGCAGCTCGACGGGACTAGCACAAGAGACCCAGTACTTC. It specifies CASSSTGLAQETQYF. The full variable domain, with the rest looked up from reference TRBV5-1 and TRBJ2-5, is KAGVTQTPRYLIKTRGQQVTLSCSPISGHRSVSWYQQTPGQGLQFLFEYFSETQRNKGNFPGRFSGRQFSNSRSEMNVSTLELGDSALYLCASSSTGLAQETQYFGPGTRLLVL.

V is TRBV27 and J is TRBJ1-3; D gene uncertain. CDR3 length: 14 amino acids. Germline V gene lookup returns CDR1 MNHEY and CDR2 SMNVEV (reference sequence). Trimming stripped 1 base from V and 0 bases from J, with 4 bases between. The CDR3 nucleotides read TGTGCCAGCAGTTTATACGGCTCTGGAAACACCATATATTTT. Its translation is CASSLYGSGNTIYF.

This clone was seen once. The chain combines TRBV11-2 with TRBJ2-7, with D possibly matching TRBD1 (5 bases). The CDR3 totals 15 residues. V dropped 5 bases and J dropped 3 bases, with 17 bases sitting between them. Per germline, CDR1 SGHAT and CDR2 FQNNGV. Here the CDR3 reads CASSLIAGKSYEQYF. DNA of the CDR3: TGTGCCAGCAGCCTCATCGCAGGGAAGAGCTACGAGCAGTACTTC.

The gene calls are TRBV6-6 and TRBJ2-6, with TRBD1 matching over 7 bases. The CDR3 loop spans 14 amino acids. Germline V gene data show CDR1 as MNHNY and CDR2 as SVGAGI (reference sequence). V shed 6 bases, J shed 4 bases, and the junction held 3 bases outside the gene matches. The CDR3 DNA sequence: TGTGCCAGCAGCGAGGGGGCCGGGGCCAACGTCCTGACTTTC. Its protein is CASSEGAGANVLTF.

The chain has TRBV6-5 and TRBJ2-2; D is possibly TRBD2 (6 bases). The germline CDR1 and CDR2 sequences are MNHEY and SVGAGI. This CDR3 region has 15 residues. In DNA, the CDR3 is TGTGACATACCTTCGAGCGGGCCGAACACCGGGGAGCTGTTTTTT. Protein product: CDIPSSGPNTGELFF.

This chain joins TRBV6-6 and TRBJ1-4; D ambiguous. This CDR3 has 15 residues. Trimming removed 0 bases at V and 8 bases at J, with 13 bases between. Germline CDR1 reads MNHNY; CDR2 reads SVGAGI (reference sequence). This chain's CDR3 is CASSYSPEAGEKLFF. CDR3 DNA sequence: TGTGCCAGCAGTTACTCCCCCGAGGCGGGCGAAAAACTGTTTTTT.

V is TRBV7-2 and J is TRBJ2-3; weak D call: TRBD2 (6 bases). The CDR3 contains 15 residues. Germline-derived CDR1 and CDR2 are SGHTA and FQGNSA. V was shortened by 1 base and J by 0 bases, with 8 bases between the two germline ends. The chain's CDR3 is CASSLVAASTDTQYF. CDR3 DNA sequence: TGTGCCAGCAGCTTAGTAGCGGCTAGCACAGATACGCAGTATTTT.

The rearrangement links TRBV19 to TRBJ1-1; TRBD1 matches at 8 bases. Trimming cost V 3 bases and J 0 bases; bases outside gene matches: 6. This CDR3 is 16 amino acids long. Per germline, CDR1 LNHDA and CDR2 SQIVND (reference sequence). CDR3 protein: CASSIRQGSMNTEAFF. The CDR3 DNA follows: TGTGCCAGTAGTATTCGACAGGGGTCCATGAACACTGAAGCTTTCTTT.

This chain uses TRBV30 with TRBJ1-5; no clear D. Germline V lookup: CDR1 GTSNPN, CDR2 SVGIG (reference sequence). V lost 4 bases, J lost 1 base, and 8 bases lay in between. The CDR3 extends over 13 amino acids. The CDR3 DNA sequence: TGTGCCTGGACTAGGGAGAGCAATCAGCCCCAGCATTTT. Its protein product is CAWTRESNQPQHF.

This sequence joins TRBV18 and TRBJ1-5; tentative D call: TRBD1 (5 bases). The CDR3 length is 15 residues. Looked up from germline, CDR1 is KGHSH and CDR2 is LQKENI. The V end was cut by 1 base, the J end by 0 bases, with 7 bases between. CDR3 in amino acids: CASSPQGNSNQPQHF. The CDR3 DNA reads as TGTGCCAGCTCACCACAGGGGAATAGCAATCAGCCCCAGCATTTT.

V and J are TRBV7-9 and TRBJ2-7; 10 nucleotides match TRBD2. The CDR3 length is 14 residues. J was trimmed by 2 bases and V by 5 bases; bases with no gene match: 3. Germline V gene lookup returns CDR1 SEHNR and CDR2 FQNEAQ (reference sequence). The CDR3 loop is CASSVSGGTYEQYF. In nucleotides, the CDR3 is TGTGCCAGCAGCGTTAGCGGGGGGACCTACGAGCAGTACTTC.

The rearrangement links TRBV7-9 to TRBJ1-2; a possible D gene is TRBD1 (5 bases). Germline V gives CDR1 SEHNR, CDR2 FQNEAQ (reference sequence). V was trimmed by 5 bases and J by 5 bases, leaving 18 bases between them. The CDR3 contains 15 residues. CDR3 nucleotides: TGTGCCAGCAGCCCCCTGGGGGGACGTACATATGGCTACACCTTC. Protein: CASSPLGGRTYGYTF.

This sequence joins TRBV7-2 and TRBJ2-5; possibly TRBD1 for D (5 bases). V dropped 1 base and J dropped 3 bases, with 9 bases sitting between them. The CDR3 is 14 residues long. The germline V gene has CDR1 SGHTA and CDR2 FQGNSA. CDR3 nucleotide sequence: TGTGCCAGCAGCTTAGATGTCAGGGAAGAGACCCAGTACTTC. Translating it yields CASSLDVREETQYF.

This chain joins TRBV3-1 (or the pseudogene TRBV3-2) and TRBJ1-2, with D possibly being TRBD1 (5 bases). The ends were cut back, 3 bases at V and 8 bases at J, with 10 bases in the middle. Looked up from germline, CDR1 is LGHDT and CDR2 is YNNKEL (reference sequence). The length of the CDR3 is 12 residues. CDR3 nucleotides: TGTGCCAGCAGCCATTCAGGGCAAGGCTACACCTTC. Its translation is CASSHSGQGYTF.

The chain is built from TRBV23-1 and TRBJ1-2; the match to TRBD1 covers 9 bases. TRBV23-1 is known as an ORF, though its function is uncertain. The CDR3 sequence is 12 residues long. With 5 bases clipped from V and 6 bases from J, the junction kept 1 base outside the gene matches. The CDR3 DNA sequence: TGCGCCAGCAGTACAGGGGGCAATGGCTACACCTTC. It is translated as CASSTGGNGYTF.